A single sample is the source of the 23 T cell receptor beta chains below, sequenced in a study of PD-1 blockade in classical Hodgkin lymphoma. The repertoire was sequenced with immunoSEQ multiplex PCR; TCRdb's copy has only in-frame clones and lacks some. This table holds 95,000 to 120,000 clones, about nine tenths found once. Every patient had relapsed following autologous stem cell transplantation, and cohorts differed in brentuximab vedotin exposure. This material consisted of peripheral blood mononuclear cells (PBMCs), taken before the second cycle of nivolumab. These TCRs come from a human donor with classical Hodgkin lymphoma.

This clone was picked up a small number of times. A junction boundary mismatches the germline segment, possibly from a read error. The rearrangement joins TRBV4-1 to TRBJ1-1; D call uncertain. The CDR3 runs 10 residues. Germline V lookup: CDR1 MGHRA, CDR2 YSYEKL. The CDR3 DNA reads TGCGCCAGCAGCCAAGAGCGCAGTTACTTT. Protein sequence: CASSQERSYF.

V usage is TRBV28 and J usage is TRBJ1-2; the match to TRBD1 covers 9 bases. The germline V gene encodes CDR1 MDHEN and CDR2 SYDVKM. The CDR3 totals 10 residues. CDR3 in DNA: TGTGCTACAGGGGGCGGTGGCTACACCTTC. Translation: CATGGGGYTF.

V gene TRBV28 combines with J gene TRBJ1-1; D gene ambiguous. Germline V gene data show CDR1 as MDHEN and CDR2 as SYDVKM. The CDR3 is made up of 14 amino acids. Trimming took off 4 bases at V and 3 bases at J, with 12 bases between the two ends. CDR3 DNA sequence: TGTGCCAGCAGTTCCGCAGGAGGCCACACTGAAGCTTTCTTT. Its translation: CASSSAGGHTEAFF.

The chain joins TRBV4-2 to TRBJ2-1, with D possibly being TRBD1 or TRBD2 (5 bases each). V shed 0 bases and J shed 10 bases, with 10 bases lying between them. The CDR3 has 13 amino acids. The germline V gene encodes CDR1 LGHNA and CDR2 YNFKEQ. The CDR3 DNA reads as TGTGCCAGCAGCCAAGACGCCGGGACGGAGCAGTTCTTC. Protein: CASSQDAGTEQFF.

This clone was observed a single time. The CDR3 region is CASSLLAASTGELFF. CDR3 nucleotide sequence: TGTGCCAGCAGTTTATTGGCGGCATCCACCGGGGAGCTGTTTTTT. This chain links TRBV27 with TRBJ2-2; D gene uncertain. The CDR3 contains 15 residues. V lost 1 base, J lost 4 bases, and 10 bases lay in between. CDR1 MNHEY and CDR2 SMNVEV come from the germline V gene (reference sequence).

The chain uses TRBV19 and TRBJ1-1, with D unresolved. The ends were cut back, 9 bases at V and 4 bases at J, with 18 bases in the middle. From germline, CDR1 is LNHDA and CDR2 SQIVND (reference sequence). The CDR3 loop spans 14 amino acids. The CDR3 DNA reads as TGTGCCAGCCGTCCCCCGAAAGGAGGCACTGAAGCTTTCTTT. Translated, it gives CASRPPKGGTEAFF.

The V call is TRBV7-9, the J call TRBJ2-7; 10 nucleotides match TRBD2. The CDR3 contains 16 residues. CDR1 and CDR2 from the germline V gene are SEHNR and FQNEAQ (reference sequence). V shed 1 base and J 5 bases; nucleotides not matched to a gene: 8. The CDR3 DNA follows: TGTGCCAGCAGCTTAGGCCGAGCGGGAGGGTCCCACGAGCAGTACTTC. Protein: CASSLGRAGGSHEQYF.

The chain recombines TRBV18 with TRBJ1-5, with TRBD1 matching 7 bases. The length of the CDR3 is 17 residues. V gave up 0 bases and J gave up 2 bases; unmatched junction bases: 7. Germline CDR1 and CDR2: KGHSH and LQKENI. The DNA for the CDR3 is TGTGCCAGCTCACCACCCAAGACAGGGAGAGGCAATCAGCCCCAGCATTTT. Residues: CASSPPKTGRGNQPQHF.

V and J are TRBV4-1 and TRBJ1-2, with TRBD1 identical over 7 bases. This CDR3 has 15 residues. CDR1 is MGHRA and CDR2 is YSYEKL in the germline V gene. The J segment lost 6 bases and the V segment lost 1 base, leaving 8 bases of the junction unmatched. The CDR3 sequence is CASSQVRQGSDGYTF. The CDR3 region has the DNA TGCGCCAGCAGCCAAGTAAGACAGGGCTCTGATGGCTACACCTTC.

A single count supports this clone. The chain employs TRBV5-4 and TRBJ2-7; 8 bases fit TRBD2. CDR1 and CDR2 from the germline V gene are SGHNT and YYREEE (reference sequence). The CDR3 extends over 15 amino acids. V was clipped by 0 bases and J by 6 bases; unmatched bases: 8. CDR3 bases: TGTGCCAGCAGCTTGGAACCGGCTAGCGGGCGCGAGCAGTACTTC. As protein: CASSLEPASGREQYF.

The V and J genes are TRBV6-5 and TRBJ2-2; 10 nucleotides agree with TRBD1. CDR1 MNHEY and CDR2 SVGAGI come from the germline V gene. V was clipped by 6 bases and J by 6 bases; unmatched bases: 7. This CDR3 is 15 amino acids long. CDR3 coding DNA: TGTGCCAGCAGCACCGGGACAGGGGCCCCCGGGGAGCTGTTTTTT. Its translation is CASSTGTGAPGELFF.

V and J are TRBV30 and TRBJ1-1; weak D call: TRBD1 (5 bases). CDR3 length: 13 amino acids. V was pared by 3 bases and J by 3 bases, with 11 bases between. CDR1 is GTSNPN and CDR2 is SVGIG in the germline V gene (reference sequence). The CDR3 region is CAWRGGVHTEAFF. The CDR3 region has the DNA TGTGCCTGGAGGGGGGGGGTCCACACTGAAGCTTTCTTT.

This chain connects TRBV5-1 to TRBJ2-2; tentatively, D is TRBD1 (6 bases). The CDR3 contains 16 residues. Germline V gene data show CDR1 as SGHRS and CDR2 as YFSETQ. V was shortened by 0 bases and J by 2 bases, with 11 bases between the two germline ends. In DNA, the CDR3 is TGCGCCAGCAGCTTGGAGTCAGGGGTAAACACCGGGGAGCTGTTTTTT. It yields the protein CASSLESGVNTGELFF.

The rearrangement joins TRBV29-1 to TRBJ2-3; 7 nucleotides align to TRBD2. Looked up from germline, CDR1 is SQVTM and CDR2 is ANQGSEA. Trimming took 7 bases from V and 0 from J; bases not matched to a gene: 7. CDR3 length equals 14 residues. The CDR3 is CSGKLAPSTDTQYF. The DNA for the CDR3 is TGCAGCGGGAAACTAGCGCCAAGCACAGATACGCAGTATTTT.

The chain uses TRBV18 and TRBJ1-1, with D tentatively TRBD1 (5 bases). Germline CDR1 and CDR2: KGHSH and LQKENI. V was trimmed by 6 bases and J by 4 bases, leaving 12 bases between them. The CDR3 consists of 13 residues. CDR3 region: CASSLGGSTEAFF. CDR3 DNA sequence: TGTGCCAGCTCCCTCGGGGGGTCCACTGAAGCTTTCTTT.

The chain recombines TRBV19 with TRBJ2-3; D ambiguous. Trimming took 3 bases from V and 2 from J, leaving 9 bases between them. CDR3 length equals 14 residues. CDR1 LNHDA and CDR2 SQIVND come from the germline V gene (reference sequence). The chain's CDR3 is CASSISRNTDTQYF. The CDR3 DNA reads as TGTGCCAGTAGTATTAGTCGCAACACAGATACGCAGTATTTT.

The CDR3, as DNA: TGTGCCAGCAGCATGGGAGAAAATACGCAGTATTTT. It is translated as CASSMGENTQYF. V usage is TRBV5-4 and J usage is TRBJ2-3, with a possible D match to TRBD2 (5 bases). The CDR3 loop spans 12 amino acids. Between the trimmed V and J ends, which lost 4 bases and 7 bases, there was a span of 10 bases. Looked up from germline, CDR1 is SGHNT and CDR2 is YYREEE (reference sequence).

This sequence joins TRBV11-3 and TRBJ2-2, with D possibly being TRBD2 (6 bases). Germline CDR1 is SGHNT and CDR2 is YENEEA. V lost 5 bases and J lost 1, with 8 bases in between. The CDR3 is made up of 14 amino acids. In nucleotides, the CDR3 is TGTGCCAGCAGCGGCGGGATGAACACCGGGGAGCTGTTTTTT. This codes for CASSGGMNTGELFF. Looking up the rest from reference TRBV11-3 and TRBJ2-2 gives the full variable domain: EAGVVQSPRYKIIEKKQPVAFWCNPISGHNTLYWYLQNLGQGPELLIRYENEEAVDDSQLPKDRFSAERLKGVDSTLKIQPAELGDSAVYLCASSGGMNTGELFFGEGSRLTVL.

The chain links TRBV5-1 to TRBJ2-3, with D perhaps TRBD1 or TRBD2 (5 bases each). The CDR3 has 16 amino acids. V lost 0 bases to trimming and J lost 5 bases, with 16 bases between them. Germline CDR1 reads SGHRS; CDR2 reads YFSETQ. CDR3 loop: CASSLALRGTGDTQYF. CDR3 bases: TGCGCCAGCAGCTTGGCGCTGAGGGGAACTGGAGATACGCAGTATTTT. Drawing the rest from reference TRBV5-1 and TRBJ2-3, the complete variable domain is KAGVTQTPRYLIKTRGQQVTLSCSPISGHRSVSWYQQTPGQGLQFLFEYFSETQRNKGNFPGRFSGRQFSNSRSEMNVSTLELGDSALYLCASSLALRGTGDTQYFGPGTRLTVL.

In this sample, this clone turned up once. The chain uses TRBV30 and TRBJ2-7, with no clear D. The CDR3 extends over 13 amino acids. CDR1 is GTSNPN and CDR2 is SVGIG in the germline V gene (reference sequence). The CDR3, as DNA: TGTGCATCTCACCGGTCCAACTCCTACGAGCAGTACTTC. Protein sequence: CASHRSNSYEQYF.

V usage is TRBV7-2 and J usage is TRBJ2-3; D might be TRBD2 (5 bases). This CDR3 has 16 amino acids. Per the germline V gene, CDR1 is SGHTA and CDR2 is FQGNSA. The germline V and J ends were trimmed by 3 bases and 0 bases, with 13 bases remaining between them. The CDR3 DNA follows: TGTGCCAGCAGCTTTGGAACGGGATACAGCACAGATACGCAGTATTTT. This gives the protein CASSFGTGYSTDTQYF.

The J gene is TRBJ2-4, the V gene TRBV9, with D perhaps assigned TRBD1 or TRBD2 (5 bases each). Germline V gene lookup returns CDR1 SGDLS and CDR2 YYNGEE. The CDR3 is 16 amino acids. V was shortened by 6 bases and J by 0 bases, with 16 bases between the two germline ends. In nucleotides, the CDR3 is TGTGCCAGCAACCGAGGGACCGAGTTAGCCAAAAACATTCAGTACTTC. Translating gives CASNRGTELAKNIQYF.

This chain uses TRBV11-2 with TRBJ2-5; TRBD2 agrees at 12 bases. V lost 4 bases to trimming and J lost 4 bases; unmatched junction nucleotides: 10. The CDR3 contains 17 residues. Germline values: CDR1 SGHAT, CDR2 FQNNGV. The CDR3 reads CASSSKPPGLAGETQYF. For the CDR3, the DNA is TGTGCCAGCAGCTCGAAACCCCCGGGACTAGCGGGAGAGACCCAGTACTTC.